The 19 T cell receptor beta chains below all came from one sample that was sequenced in a study of esophageal squamous cell carcinoma under preoperative chemotherapy. TCRdb reprocessed the PCR reads with MiXCR, giving one entry per CDR3 protein. There are roughly 30,000 distinct CDR3 sequences in the sample; approximately 50% occur only once, and about 12% lies in the top ten. Time point denoted: before preoperative PTX-NDP chemotherapy. The sample was collected from a patient given preoperative chemotherapy. The source of these receptors is a human donor with esophageal squamous cell carcinoma. The donor label of this sample is uncertain.

The rearrangement links TRBV6-1 to TRBJ2-5, with TRBD1 identical over 8 bases. The end of the DNA aligns better with TRBJ2-7, so the J call may be wrong. The CDR3 is made up of 13 amino acids. CDR1 and CDR2 (germline): MNHNS, SASEGT. CDR3 DNA: TGTGCCAGCAGTAGGGACAGGTTGAACGAGCAGTACTTC. Translated: CASSRDRLNEQYF.

This clonotype was found many times. One junction end disagrees with the germline gene, perhaps due to a read error. V and J are TRBV12-3 or TRBV12-4 and TRBJ2-5; 10 nucleotides match TRBD1. CDR3 length equals 14 residues. CDR3 sequence: CASSLRDRGAIGFF. The CDR3, as DNA: TGTGCCAGCAGTTTACGGGACAGGGGTGCAATTGGGTTCTTC.

As to this clonotype: A much larger clone is a single base away; this may be a read error. The CDR3 sequence: CASSLGTGGETQFF. The CDR3 DNA reads TGTGCCAGCAGCTTAGGGACAGGAGGAGAGACCCAGTTCTTC. This chain links TRBV7-9 with TRBJ2-1; 7 bases fit TRBD1. CDR3 length equals 14 residues. V shed 1 base, J shed 13 bases, and the junction held 10 bases outside the gene matches. CDR1 SEHNR and CDR2 FQNEAQ come from the germline V gene (reference sequence).

Details on this clonotype: The junction differs from germline at one of its ends, possibly a read error. The chain employs TRBV7-3 and TRBJ2-2; D uncertain. The CDR3 has 13 amino acids. The germline V gene has CDR1 SGHTA and CDR2 FQGTGA. The CDR3 DNA reads as TGTGCCAGCGGCCTGGCGAACACGAAGGAGCTGTTTTTC. Protein product: CASGLANTKELFF.

The CDR3 DNA is TGTGCCAGCAGCGTGATACCGGCGGGACGGGTCAAAGAGATTCAGTACTTC. Translation: CASSVIPAGRVKEIQYF. This sequence joins TRBV7-3 and TRBJ2-4, with D perhaps matching TRBD2 (6 bases). This CDR3 has 17 amino acids. V was cut by 5 bases and J by 10 bases, with 27 bases left in between. Germline CDR1 SGHTA, CDR2 FQGTGA.

Note on this clonotype: The conserved closing phenylalanine or tryptophan is absent in this CDR3, likely reflecting a read error. This chain links TRBV7-8 with TRBJ2-1; 9 bases map to TRBD2. Judging by the DNA end, TRBJ2-7 fits better; the J call may be wrong. The length of the CDR3 is 16 residues. Germline assignment: CDR1 SGHVS and CDR2 FQNEAQ. This CDR3 reads CASSRASGTSVYEQYH. The CDR3 DNA is TGTGCCAGCAGCCGGGCTAGCGGGACCTCTGTCTACGAGCAGTACCAC.

The chain carries TRBV5-1 and TRBJ2-1; D uncertain. The CDR3 contains 16 residues. V was trimmed by 4 bases and J by 6 bases, leaving 20 bases between them. The V gene's germline CDR1 is SGHRS and CDR2 YFSETQ. CDR3 coding DNA: TGCGCCAGCAGCACGAATTGGGTAAGCGACTCCAATGAGCAGTTCTTC. It codes for CASSTNWVSDSNEQFF.

This clonotype is a singleton in its sample. One junction end does not reproduce the germline sequence, and a read error may be involved. The gene calls are TRBV12-5 and TRBJ1-6, with D unclear. Germline CDR1 is LGHNT and CDR2 is FRNRAP. This CDR3 has 13 residues. CDR3 sequence: CASALFASHEQYF. CDR3 DNA sequence: TGTGCTAGTGCCCTTTTTGCTTCCCACGAGCAGTACTTT.

Note on this clonotype: Relative to the germline gene, one junction end is altered; a read error may explain this. The chain links TRBV7-9 to TRBJ2-3; a weak D match, TRBD2 (6 bases). The CDR3 totals 16 residues. Germline V gene lookup returns CDR1 SEHNR and CDR2 FQNEAQ (reference sequence). The CDR3, as DNA: TGTGCCAGCGGGGGAGGCGGGGCCTGTGGCCCAGAGACCCAGTATTTC. Its translation is CASGGGGACGPETQYF.

This clonotype was seen many times. The chain employs TRBV10-3 and TRBJ2-1; TRBD2 might be the D (5 bases). The J call may be in error: the DNA end matches TRBJ2-7 better. CDR1 is ENHRY, CDR2 SYGVKD, per germline. This CDR3 has 15 amino acids. The DNA of the CDR3 is TGTGCCACCCAGGCCGAGAGGGCCTCCTACAATGAGCAGTACTTC. This codes for CATQAERASYNEQYF.

This clonotype is classed as medium-sized. The chain uses TRBV7-2 and TRBJ2-2; unclear D gene. There are 13 residues in the CDR3. V dropped 5 bases and J dropped 5 bases, with 9 bases sitting between them. Germline CDR1 SGHTA, CDR2 FQGNSA. The CDR3 bases are TGTGCCAGCAGCCGCGGTGCGACCGGGGAGCTGTTTTTT. Translated, it gives CASSRGATGELFF.

The CDR3 protein is CASSTGTRAADMQYF. The CDR3 nucleotides are TGTGCCAGCAGCACGGGGACGAGAGCGGCAGACATGCAGTACTTC. The rearrangement joins TRBV7-2 to TRBJ2-5; the D gene could be TRBD1 or TRBD2 (5 bases each). CDR3 length equals 15 residues. Per germline, CDR1 SGHTA and CDR2 FQGNSA. V lost 5 bases to trimming and J lost 11 bases, with 24 bases between them.

Only a few counts were recorded for this clonotype. Lacking the conserved final phenylalanine or tryptophan, this CDR3 likely reflects a read error. The limits of the CDR3 on the DNA are not certain, so only TCRdb's listed CDR3 is given. CDR3 in amino acids: CASSLSGTNQETQFS. This chain connects TRBV7-3 to TRBJ2-5; the tabulated D call, TRBD1, remains unverified against the DNA. Termini included, the CDR3 measures 15 amino acids. CDR1 SGHTA and CDR2 FQGTGA come from the germline V gene.

The CDR3 DNA reads as TGTGGCCGCAGCTCGGGGACTAGCGCCACAGATACGCAGTACTTC. Translating it yields CGRSSGTSATDTQYF. This chain connects TRBV11-2 to TRBJ2-4; 10 positions match TRBD2. Per germline, CDR1 SGHAT and CDR2 FQNNGV. This CDR3 has 15 amino acids. Looking up the rest from reference TRBV11-2 and TRBJ2-4 gives the full variable domain: EAGVAQSPRYKIIEKRQSVAFWCNPISGHATLYWYQQILGQGPKLLIQFQNNGVVDDSQLPKDRFSAERLKGVDSTLKIQPAKLEDSAVYLCGRSSGTSATDTQYFGAGTRLSVL.

In this sample, this clonotype turned up a few times. This sequence joins TRBV18 and TRBJ2-1; D gene ambiguous. Looked up from germline, CDR1 is KGHSH and CDR2 is LQKENI. The V gene lost 1 base and the J gene lost 5 bases, with 12 bases spanning the gap. The CDR3 has 15 residues. The CDR3 sequence: CASSPLAGPDNEQFF. The CDR3 DNA is TGTGCCAGCTCACCACTAGCTGGGCCCGACAATGAGCAGTTCTTC. Complete variable domain (other parts from reference TRBV18 and TRBJ2-1): NAGVMQNPRHLVRRRGQEARLRCSPMKGHSHVYWYRQLPEEGLKFMVYLQKENIIDESGMPKERFSAEFPKEGPSILRIQQVVRGDSAAYFCASSPLAGPDNEQFFGPGTRLTVL.

This clonotype was picked up a small number of times. J is TRBJ2-1 and V is TRBV7-2; 9 bases are a match to TRBD1. V lost 5 bases to trimming and J lost 1 base; unmatched junction nucleotides: 6. The germline CDR1 and CDR2 sequences are SGHTA and FQGNSA. The CDR3 is 16 residues long. The CDR3 sequence: CASSKYGTGSYNEQFF. The CDR3 nucleotides are TGTGCCAGCAGCAAGTACGGGACAGGGTCCTACAATGAGCAGTTCTTC. The full variable domain, with the rest looked up from reference TRBV7-2 and TRBJ2-1, is GAGVSQSPSNKVTEKGKDVELRCDPISGHTALYWYRQSLGQGLEFLIYFQGNSAPDKSGLPSDRFSAERTGGSVSTLTIQRTQQEDSAVYLCASSKYGTGSYNEQFFGPGTRLTVL.

This clonotype was counted many times. J is TRBJ2-1 and V is TRBV7-6, with D hard to call. This CDR3 is 12 amino acids long. The V end was cut by 5 bases, the J end by 10 bases, with 12 bases between. CDR1 is SGHVS and CDR2 is FNYEAQ in the germline V gene. The CDR3 loop reads CASSPEVYEQFF. CDR3 bases: TGTGCCAGCAGCCCTGAGGTTTACGAGCAGTTCTTC.

Comment on this clonotype: A clone one base away is much larger, so this may be a read error. The chain combines TRBV7-6 with TRBJ2-1, with TRBD2 matching over 9 bases. CDR1 and CDR2 from the germline V gene are SGHVS and FNYEAQ. This CDR3 is built from 15 residues. V trimming: 5 bases; J trimming: 13 bases; junction bases outside the gene matches: 15. CDR3 protein: CASSDQAGGRETQFF. The CDR3 nucleotides read TGTGCCAGCAGCGACCAGGCGGGAGGGCGGGAGACCCAGTTCTTC.

The V and J genes are TRBV7-9 and TRBJ2-2; TRBD1 aligns across 7 bases. The J call could be wrong; TRBJ2-3 is a better fit for the DNA end. The CDR3 extends over 16 amino acids. CDR1 SEHNR and CDR2 FQNEAQ come from the germline V gene (reference sequence). The CDR3 nucleotides read TGTGCCAGCAGCTTACCCGGGACAGACAACACCGGGGCGCAGTATTTT. As protein: CASSLPGTDNTGAQYF.